This entry concerns a single TCR beta chain. The data belong to a study of blood T cell repertoires in COVID-19. Only in-frame clones appear in the TCRdb table, and some are missing; sequencing was by immunoSEQ multiplex PCR. The sample includes 140,000 to 150,000 clones, roughly 79% seen only once; the top ten take approximately 8%. Germline assignment: CDR1 DFQATT and CDR2 SNEGSKA (reference sequence). There are 11 residues in the CDR3. The V end was cut by 5 bases, the J end by 4 bases, with 7 bases between. The rearrangement links TRBV20-1 to TRBJ2-3; D not certain. The sequencing input was peripheral blood. The TCR comes from a man aged 50-60 years with active or convalescent COVID-19. The CDR3 region is CSALSADTQYF. CDR3 DNA sequence: TGCAGTGCTTTAAGCGCAGATACGCAGTATTTT.